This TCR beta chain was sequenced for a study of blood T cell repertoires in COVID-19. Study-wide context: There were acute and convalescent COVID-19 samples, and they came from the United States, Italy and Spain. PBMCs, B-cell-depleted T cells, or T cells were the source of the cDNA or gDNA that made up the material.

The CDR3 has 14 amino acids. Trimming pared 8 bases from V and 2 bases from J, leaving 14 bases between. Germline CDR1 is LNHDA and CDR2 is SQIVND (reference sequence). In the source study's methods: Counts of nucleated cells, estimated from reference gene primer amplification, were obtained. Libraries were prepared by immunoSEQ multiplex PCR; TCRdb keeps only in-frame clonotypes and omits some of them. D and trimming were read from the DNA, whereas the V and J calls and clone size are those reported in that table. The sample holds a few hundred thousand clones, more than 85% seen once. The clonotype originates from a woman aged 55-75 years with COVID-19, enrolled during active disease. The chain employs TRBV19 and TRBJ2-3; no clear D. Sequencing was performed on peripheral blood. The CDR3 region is CASPGGQSTDTQYF. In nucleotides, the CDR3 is TGTGCCAGTCCCGGTGGGCAGTCCACAGATACGCAGTATTTT.